Here is one T cell receptor beta chain with its context. Its target antigen remains unknown. No base quality information exists; no much larger clone differs at one position. The sample originates from a study of cytomegalovirus exposure and HLA in healthy donors (dated by TCRdb to 2016 to 2017). Background for the entire study: According to an earlier analysis of several hundred of the donors, 200 million or so T cells yielded over 90 million unique TCR beta sequences and 276 Gb of sequence data. All discovery cohort repertoires had been generated using a single sequencing platform. Class I and class II HLA loci were covered by the typing at four-digit resolution. An early release covering about 600 HLA-typed donors comprised roughly 300 gigabases of sequencing data and roughly 86 million unique TCR sequences. Among the roughly 380 genotyped donors, under 90% belonged to the genetic ancestry cluster associated with self-reported Caucasian donors. To decide whether each TCR beta V gene segment behaved as functional or pseudogenic, an earlier analysis of some 570 of the donors relied on high-throughput TCR beta sequencing. The study profiled the T cell repertoires of under 700 subjects by immunosequencing and related them to cytomegalovirus serostatus. Five DR-DQ haplotypes were handled as single units for association and clustering because linkage in the cohort was strong. High-throughput TCR immunosequencing, statistical association of individual TCRs with disease status, and machine learning were combined to predict cytomegalovirus infection status. To study patterns of TCR occurrence, a later analysis re-analyzed previously published TCR beta repertoires from 650 to 750 donors and added high-resolution HLA genotyping. Rather than drawing on any new phenotypic data, the later analysis identified candidate immune exposures from TCR beta sequences and the way those sequences occurred across donors. A later genetic analysis used genome-wide SNP genotypes for about 60% of the 666 donors, treating that subset as a discovery cohort. Alongside the repertoire data, information on donor age, sex, ethnicity and CMV serostatus was compiled. Typing coverage differed by locus: A, B, C, DRB1 and DQB1 were typed in about 629-640 donors, DQA1 in around 500, DPA1 in nearly 610, and DPB1 in roughly 450. The study aimed to test whether cataloging public T cell receptors could reveal signatures of past pathogen exposure. Among approximately 370 genotyped donors of the cohort, an average of roughly 230,000 unique TCR beta nucleotide sequences was sequenced per donor, of which about 19% were non-productive. Along with the roughly 710-subject first cohort, a separate validation cohort of around 120 different subjects was used.

Overall study results and their limits: CMV serostatus was the only immune exposure information available for the cohort. A few of the identified cytomegalovirus-associated TCR beta chains were confirmed in vitro to be specific for cytomegalovirus antigens. The classifier was reported to diagnose cytomegalovirus status with high specificity and sensitivity in both the original and validation cohorts. In a later analysis, the rate of TCR association differed among HLA loci, with DRB1 alleles having the most associated TCRs and HLA-C alleles having the fewest. Most CMV-associated TCR beta chains appeared to be HLA-restricted in a later analysis, and the HLA associations seemed to be driven largely by CMV exposure. A further reported finding was that TCR beta sequences accurately predicted the HLA-A and HLA-B alleles for most subjects in the first cohort. A cluster of highly shared sequence variants was judged likely to represent a technical artifact of the sequencing pipeline. Because counts were too low, about 15 rarely observed V segments, including chromosome 9 orphons, were left out of the earlier analysis of about 620 of the donors. The study gave a list of 150 to 200 TCR beta chains associated with cytomegalovirus. Across donors, most TCR sequences were observed very rarely, whereas some public TCRs were present in many individuals. In a later analysis, several top co-occurrence clusters were reported to appear linked to parvovirus B19, influenza, CMV and Epstein-Barr virus. Only TCR beta chains were sequenced in this cohort, and the absence of alpha or paired-chain data limited detectable features. The authors suggested that the approach could potentially be extended to other disease states and immunological phenotypes. In a later analysis, HLA-associated TCR beta chains were found to be more clonally expanded and to have lower generation probabilities than equally common non-associated chains. Linkage disequilibrium might explain the correlated functional status among segregating V segments, but an unknown experimental factor could not be excluded. In an earlier analysis of more than 500 of the donors, most TCR beta V segments appeared in productive rearrangements about 87% or about 30% of the time, broadly matching IMGT annotations. The presence/absence analyses assumed that sequencing depth was roughly uniform across donors, and that assumption may not be true. Assigning TCR associations to individual alleles was difficult when HLA alleles, especially DR and DQ, strongly co-occurred. A later analysis associated 16,951 TCR beta sequences with specific HLA alleles at a false discovery rate of 0.05. Because some donors lacked HLA typing at each locus, the association tests relied only on the typed subset. A later genetic analysis associated a missense DCLRE1C variant with V-gene and J-gene trimming of TCR beta chains, and an independent cohort replicated the association. Compared with the approximately 720-donor mean, donors in an Asian-associated ancestry cluster had fewer N-insertions in productive TCRs, according to a later genetic analysis.

The cohort comprised under 700 healthy bone marrow donors. At the time of sampling, every cohort member was nominally healthy, though immune exposures that went unrecorded were likely present. The donor tested CMV seropositive, placing the donor among the roughly 300 seropositive members of the cohort. A peripheral blood sample was collected from each donor, and TCR beta sequencing was performed on peripheral blood mononuclear cells. Genomic DNA was extracted from the blood cell samples with the Qiagen DNeasy Blood Extraction Kit. The method was the immunoSEQ multiplex PCR assay. The multiplex PCR relied on a mix of 60 forward primers for TCR Vbeta segments and 13 reverse primers for TCR Jbeta segments. The CDR3 region of rearranged TCR beta genes was amplified from genomic DNA by a multiplex PCR assay. The amplified TCR beta libraries were sequenced on the Illumina HiSeq System as 87-base-pair reads. The study's processing was this. Across the 666 repertoires, a later analysis counted tens of millions of unique TCR beta chains, 9.5 million to 13 million of which were shared by at least two donors. A nearest-neighbor algorithm error-corrected the raw reads and collapsed the reads into unique sequences, merging closely related sequences to remove PCR and sequencing errors. To assign V, D and J gene segments, CDR3 sequences were aligned to IMGT reference sequences. For a sequence to be retained, a match of at least six nucleotides to both a V gene segment and a J gene segment was required. A rearrangement was called productive if the CDR3 had no stop codons and remained in frame with V and J, and every other rearrangement was called non-productive. CDR3 was defined by IMGT convention, running from the second conserved V-encoded cysteine to the conserved J-encoded phenylalanine. Sequences without an unambiguous match to a single V gene segment were excluded from the earlier analysis of over 500 of the donors. An earlier analysis of fewer than 650 of the donors classified V segments as functional when productive rearrangements were above 56.7% and as segregating when the standard deviation between donors was above 5%. A statistical classification framework was built for diagnosing cytomegalovirus status from the catalog of TCR beta chain sequences. A later analysis assigned V and J genes by comparing TCR nucleotide sequences with IMGT/GENE-DB human TR gene sequences. The TCRdist pipeline was used in a later analysis to assign CDR3 sequences and most-parsimonious VDJ recombination scenarios. In a later analysis, every TCR beta chain was defined by the combination of its CDR3 amino acid sequence and its V-gene family, and reads without a unique V-gene family were dropped. As a way to deal with suspected cross-contamination and a sequencing artifact, a later analysis dropped 592 nucleotide sequences that were highly shared and had low generation probability. For each public chain, a later analysis derived a clonal expansion index from normalized ranks of inferred template counts within each repertoire. A later analysis computed generation probabilities with a VDJ recombination model fitted to out-of-frame rearrangements, and checked the results against IGoR. In a later analysis, TCR-TCR, TCR-HLA and TCR-CMV co-occurrence was scored with hypergeometric tests, and a repertoire-size bias correction was applied to TCR pairs. In a later analysis, false discovery rates were estimated by permuting HLA or CMV assignments 20 times. In a later analysis, co-occurring TCRs were grouped with DBSCAN, and TCRdist sequence similarity was added when clustering was performed within HLA-allele-positive subsets. Co-occurrence clustering excluded repertoires with fewer than 30,000 or more than 120,000 public chains, plus five with anomalous nucleotide sharing. TCRdb retrieved this table from immuneACCESS and kept in-frame rearrangements only. Not all clones are present; in checked studies, unresolved V genes account for under half, and no reason is known for the remainder. The V and J calls and clone size come from that table; D and trimming were worked out from the DNA. This sample has 120,000 or so clones in its table, and 80% to 90% of those were observed once. About 10% of the sample goes to the ten largest clones.

This TCR was sampled from a male donor in good health and CMV-seropositive. Material: PBMCs.

CDR3 region: CATSRGLAGGGEQFF. The nucleotides are TGTGCCACCAGCAGAGGGCTAGCGGGAGGGGGTGAGCAGTTCTTC. The chain is assembled from TRBV15 and TRBJ2-1; the central 12 bases match TRBD2. Based on the germline V gene (reference sequence), the CDR1 and CDR2 sequences are LNHNV and YYDKDF. Taken from cysteine to phenylalanine, the CDR3 has 15 residues. Only the CDR3 DNA is retained, 45 bases long and in frame from the first base. V trim: 1 base; J trim: 9 bases; unmatched bases: 4.